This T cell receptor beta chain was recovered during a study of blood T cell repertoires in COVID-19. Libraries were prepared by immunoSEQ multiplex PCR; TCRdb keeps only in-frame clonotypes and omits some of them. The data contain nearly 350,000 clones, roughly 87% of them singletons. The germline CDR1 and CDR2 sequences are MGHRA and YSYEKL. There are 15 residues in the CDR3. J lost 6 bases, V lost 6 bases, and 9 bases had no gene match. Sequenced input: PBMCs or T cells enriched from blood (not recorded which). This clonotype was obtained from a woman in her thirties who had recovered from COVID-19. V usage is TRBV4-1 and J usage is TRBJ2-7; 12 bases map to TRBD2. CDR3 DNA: TGCGCCAGCAGTCGGGAAGGACTAGCGGGGCTCGAGCAGTACTTC. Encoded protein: CASSREGLAGLEQYF.